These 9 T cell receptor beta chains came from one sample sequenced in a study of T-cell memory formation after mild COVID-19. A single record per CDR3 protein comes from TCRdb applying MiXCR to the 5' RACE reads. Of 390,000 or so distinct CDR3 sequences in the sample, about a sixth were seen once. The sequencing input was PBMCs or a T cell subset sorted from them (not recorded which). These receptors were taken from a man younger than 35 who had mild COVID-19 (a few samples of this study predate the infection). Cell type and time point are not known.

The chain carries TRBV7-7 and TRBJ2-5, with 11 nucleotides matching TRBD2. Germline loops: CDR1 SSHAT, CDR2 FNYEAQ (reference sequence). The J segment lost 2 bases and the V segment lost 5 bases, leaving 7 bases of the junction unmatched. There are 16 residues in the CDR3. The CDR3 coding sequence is TGTGCCAGCAGCCCGGGGGCTAGCGGGGGGCAAGAGACCCAGTACTTC. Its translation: CASSPGASGGQETQYF.

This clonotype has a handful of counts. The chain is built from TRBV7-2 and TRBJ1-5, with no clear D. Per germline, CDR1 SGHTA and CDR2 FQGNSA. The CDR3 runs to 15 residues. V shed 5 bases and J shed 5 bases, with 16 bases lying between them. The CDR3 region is CASSLGPGGDQPQHF. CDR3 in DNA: TGTGCCAGCAGCCTTGGACCCGGTGGGGATCAGCCCCAGCATTTT.

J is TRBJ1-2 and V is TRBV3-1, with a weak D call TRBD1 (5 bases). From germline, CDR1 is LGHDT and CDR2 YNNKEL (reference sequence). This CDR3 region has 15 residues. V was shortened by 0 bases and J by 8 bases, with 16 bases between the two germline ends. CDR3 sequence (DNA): TGTGCCAGCAGCCAAGACGGTATGGGGGAGCGGGGCTACACCTTC. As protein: CASSQDGMGERGYTF.

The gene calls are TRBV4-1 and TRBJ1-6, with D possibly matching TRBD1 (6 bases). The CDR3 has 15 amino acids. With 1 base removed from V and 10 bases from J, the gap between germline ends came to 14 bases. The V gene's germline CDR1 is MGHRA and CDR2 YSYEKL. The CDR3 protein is CASSQVQGQDSPLHF. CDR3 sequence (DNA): TGCGCCAGCAGCCAAGTTCAGGGGCAGGACTCACCCCTCCACTTT.

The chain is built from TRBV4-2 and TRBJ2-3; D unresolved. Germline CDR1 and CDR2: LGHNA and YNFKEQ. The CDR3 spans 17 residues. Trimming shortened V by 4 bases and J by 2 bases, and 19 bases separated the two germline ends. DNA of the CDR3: TGTGCCAGCAGCCCAAGGAGCCCCTTGGGAAACACAGATACGCAGTATTTT. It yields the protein CASSPRSPLGNTDTQYF.

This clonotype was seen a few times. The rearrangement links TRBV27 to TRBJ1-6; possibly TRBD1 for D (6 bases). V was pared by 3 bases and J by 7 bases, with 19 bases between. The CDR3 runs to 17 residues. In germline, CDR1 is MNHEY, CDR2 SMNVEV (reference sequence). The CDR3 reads CASSFWGGRARNSPLHF. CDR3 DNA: TGTGCCAGCAGTTTTTGGGGGGGCAGGGCGAGAAATTCACCCCTCCACTTT.

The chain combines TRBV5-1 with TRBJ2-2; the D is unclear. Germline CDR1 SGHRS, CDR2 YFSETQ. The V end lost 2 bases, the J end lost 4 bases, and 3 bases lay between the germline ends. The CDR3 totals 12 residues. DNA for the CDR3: TGCGCCAGCAGCTTTTTCACCGGGGAGCTGTTTTTT. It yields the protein CASSFFTGELFF.

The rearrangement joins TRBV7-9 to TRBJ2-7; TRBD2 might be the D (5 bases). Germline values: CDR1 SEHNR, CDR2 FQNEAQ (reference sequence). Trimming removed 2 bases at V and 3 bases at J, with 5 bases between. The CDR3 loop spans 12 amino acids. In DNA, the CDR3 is TGTGCCAGCAGCTTAAGCGGCTACGAGCAGTACGTC. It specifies CASSLSGYEQYV.

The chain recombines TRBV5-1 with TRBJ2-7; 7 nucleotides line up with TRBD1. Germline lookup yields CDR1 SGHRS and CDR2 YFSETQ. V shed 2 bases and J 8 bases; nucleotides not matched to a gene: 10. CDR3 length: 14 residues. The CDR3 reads CASSFGTDKTQQYF. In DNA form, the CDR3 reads TGCGCCAGCAGCTTCGGGACAGACAAAACCCAGCAGTACTTC.